Below are 5 T cell receptor beta chains sequenced from a single sample in a study of blood T cell repertoires in COVID-19. TCRdb keeps only in-frame clones here, not all; method: immunoSEQ multiplex PCR. The sample shows about 28,000 clones, about two thirds of them seen only once. The sequenced sample was peripheral blood. Receptors were obtained from a boy aged 2-9 years with active or convalescent COVID-19.

J is TRBJ2-7 and V is TRBV5-4, with D perhaps matching TRBD2 (5 bases). Looked up from germline, CDR1 is SGHNT and CDR2 is YYREEE (reference sequence). Between the trimmed V and J ends, which lost 2 bases and 1 base, there was a span of 13 bases. The CDR3 is 15 amino acids. The chain's CDR3 is CASSFLGRASYEQYF. CDR3 coding DNA: TGTGCCAGCAGCTTCCTCGGGCGGGCATCCTACGAGCAGTACTTC.

The V gene is TRBV11-2, the J gene TRBJ2-1; 8 nucleotides align to TRBD1. V gave up 1 base and J gave up 3 bases; unmatched junction bases: 8. Germline V lookup: CDR1 SGHAT, CDR2 FQNNGV. The CDR3 extends over 17 amino acids. The CDR3 reads CASSLVQGQENYNEQFF. The CDR3 DNA is TGTGCCAGCAGCTTAGTTCAGGGACAGGAAAACTACAATGAGCAGTTCTTC. The full variable domain, with the rest looked up from reference TRBV11-2 and TRBJ2-1, is EAGVAQSPRYKIIEKRQSVAFWCNPISGHATLYWYQQILGQGPKLLIQFQNNGVVDDSQLPKDRFSAERLKGVDSTLKIQPAKLEDSAVYLCASSLVQGQENYNEQFFGPGTRLTVL.

The J gene is TRBJ2-4, the V gene TRBV16; tentative D call: TRBD2 (5 bases). The V gene lost 3 bases and the J gene lost 5 bases, with 17 bases spanning the gap. The CDR3 length is 16 residues. From germline, CDR1 is KGHSY and CDR2 FQNENV. The CDR3 region is CASSHYGEEVQNIQYF. The CDR3, as DNA: TGTGCCAGCAGCCACTACGGCGAGGAGGTCCAAAACATTCAGTACTTC.

This rearrangement joins TRBV28 to TRBJ1-5; D is unresolved. CDR3 size: 16 residues. The germline gives CDR1 MDHEN, CDR2 SYDVKM. V lost 0 bases to trimming and J lost 4 bases, with 13 bases between them. CDR3 sequence (DNA): TGTGCCAGCAGTTTATGGGGTCGGGGATCAAATCAGCCCCAGCATTTT. Translated, it gives CASSLWGRGSNQPQHF.

V and J are TRBV18 and TRBJ1-5, with D unclear. From germline, CDR1 is KGHSH and CDR2 LQKENI. Trimming removed 2 bases at V and 3 bases at J, with 5 bases between. The CDR3 has 13 residues. The CDR3 DNA follows: TGTGCCAGCTCACCAGACAACAATCAGCCCCAGCATTTT. Residues: CASSPDNNQPQHF. The variable domain in full, completed from reference TRBV18 and TRBJ1-5, reads NAGVMQNPRHLVRRRGQEARLRCSPMKGHSHVYWYRQLPEEGLKFMVYLQKENIIDESGMPKERFSAEFPKEGPSILRIQQVVRGDSAAYFCASSPDNNQPQHFGDGTRLSIL.